This T cell receptor beta chain was captured in a study of HIV-infected patients and healthy controls. On the study more broadly: Viral load fell to undetectable in about 75% of the 16 patients by the second blood draw. Study-wide results and caveats: During therapy, HIV-associated CDR3s fell significantly in frequency, while CMV-associated CDR3s did not change significantly. HIV+ repertoires were severely depleted of MAIT alpha-chain CDR3s, unlike healthy controls.

Roughly three months, about 14 weeks, into antiretroviral therapy, follow-up blood was collected. No cell fractionation was done, so the repertoire covers all unsorted peripheral blood T cells. This clonotype was recorded at least ten times. Antigen specificity is unknown. This beta chain turned up in a library designed for alpha chains; as an off-target read, its abundance says little. Alpha and beta constant-region primers primed reverse transcription of approximately 0.55 ug RNA. Separate chain-specific third strand synthesis with multiplexing indices produced the alpha and beta libraries. Two random hexamers, added before amplification and joined, formed each molecule's 12-nucleotide barcode. TCRdb passed the 5' RACE reads through MiXCR, listing each CDR3 protein once. The table shows 7,900 or so distinct CDR3 sequences, with approximately 6.3% occurring only once. The CDR3 is 18 amino acids. Germline loops: CDR1 SGHRS, CDR2 YFSETQ. The junction had 9 bases not matched to a gene; V was cut back by 0 bases and J by 0 bases.

V usage is TRBV5-1 and J usage is TRBJ2-1; 7 bases agree with TRBD1. This sequence originates from an adult with HIV infection. Specimen: blood, collected during antiretroviral therapy. The CDR3 DNA follows: TGCGCCAGCAGCTTGGCCTATAGGGGGCACAGCTCCTACAATGAGCAGTTCTTC. Translating gives CASSLAYRGHSSYNEQFF.